This T cell receptor (beta chain) was found in a study of vaccination effects on CD4 cells after COVID-19. Study-level information: Each participant received a vaccine that was either BNT162b2 or mRNA-1273, given as two doses.

This clone was recorded a few times. Its specificity is unknown. TCRdb's copy holds only in-frame clones and misses some; the assay was immunoSEQ multiplex PCR. This sample has about 71,000 clones; about 80% occur once, and the top ten carry 12%. Study-wide results and caveats: Healthy vaccinees' vaccine-induced clones included only 1 of 255 cross-reacting with common cold coronaviruses. There was marked clonal contraction among infection- and vaccine-induced clones late after vaccination.

Germline trimming cut 6 bases from V and 10 bases from J; bases unmatched to any gene: 10. CDR1 and CDR2 from the germline V gene are LNHDA and SQIVND (reference sequence). This CDR3 is 14 amino acids long. Under the ViraFEST assay, PBMC were stimulated with viral peptide pools so that antigen-specific CD4+ T cells expanded. Sequencing was performed afterwards. The culture ran for roughly ten days before CD4+ T cells were isolated. Nucleocapsid antibody tests were negative, and the vaccine recipients had no prior SARS-CoV-2 infection. Every well housed around 2 million PBMC, which grew in culture alongside roughly 10 IU/ml IL-2 and about 10 ug/ml peptides.

This chain uses TRBV19 with TRBJ2-1, with 9 positions matching TRBD2. The source is a human donor who received a COVID-19 vaccine. The material sequenced was CD4+ T cells from PBMCs cultured with SARS-CoV-2 spike peptides, taken before COVID-19 vaccination. Written as DNA, the CDR3 is TGTGCCAGTAGCTATTTCGCGGGGGGGAGGGAGCAGTTCTTC. This translates into CASSYFAGGREQFF.